The clone carrying this T cell receptor beta chain was picked up one time. This record comes from a study of blood T cell repertoires in COVID-19. Sequencing used immunoSEQ multiplex PCR; TCRdb keeps in-frame clones, though not all of them. The sample consists of about 84,000 clones, about 83% of them appearing once. The germline V gene has CDR1 SGHDT and CDR2 YYEEEE. The junction had 4 bases not matched to a gene; V was cut back by 5 bases and J by 2 bases. The CDR3 covers 15 residues. Sequencing was done on a sample of peripheral blood. This chain uses TRBV5-6 with TRBJ2-6, with 7 bases that match TRBD1. The source of this sequence is a woman older than 75 with acute or convalescent COVID-19. The CDR3 sequence is CASSSTGPGANVLTF. Written as DNA, the CDR3 is TGTGCCAGCAGTTCGACAGGGCCTGGGGCCAACGTCCTGACTTTC.